These 20 T cell receptor beta chains originate from one sample sequenced in a study of T cell clonotyping in hematopoietic cell transplantation. Using immunoSEQ multiplex PCR, the repertoire was profiled, and TCRdb retains in-frame clones only, with some absent. The sample consists of around 15,000 clones, under 90% of them appearing once. The sample was PBMCs, taken 100 days after allogeneic stem cell transplant. These receptors originate from a male patient aged 60-69 years who had an allogeneic stem cell transplant from a related donor, so the T cells may come from the graft donor. Some clones in this sample may be carry-over from other donors' samples.

The rearrangement joins TRBV5-1 to TRBJ1-5; D is uncertain. CDR1 and CDR2 from the germline V gene are SGHRS and YFSETQ. V was pared by 0 bases and J by 10 bases, with 5 bases between. There are 11 residues in the CDR3. Written as DNA, the CDR3 is TGCGCCAGCAGCTTGGGTGAACCCCAGCATTTT. Encoded protein: CASSLGEPQHF.

The CDR3 coding sequence is TGTGCCAGCAGCTTCCGGGACAGGCCTTACAATGAGCAGTTCTTC. Protein product: CASSFRDRPYNEQFF. V and J are TRBV5-8 and TRBJ2-1; 8 bases map to TRBD1. After removal of 2 bases from V and 4 bases from J, the junction contained 5 bases not matched to a gene. Germline lookup yields CDR1 SGHTS and CDR2 YDEGEE. This CDR3 has 15 amino acids. Full variable domain (missing parts from reference TRBV5-8 and TRBJ2-1): EAGVTQSPTHLIKTRGQQATLRCSPISGHTSVYWYQQALGLGLQFLLWYDEGEERNRGNFPPRFSGRQFPNYSSELNVNALELEDSALYLCASSFRDRPYNEQFFGPGTRLTVL.

The V call is TRBV6-5, the J call TRBJ1-1; 9 bases are shared with TRBD1. The CDR3 is 14 residues long. The germline CDR1 and CDR2 sequences are MNHEY and SVGAGI. After removal of 5 bases from V and 3 bases from J, the junction contained 4 bases not matched to a gene. CDR3 protein: CASSTRQGDTEAFF. The CDR3 coding sequence is TGTGCCAGCAGTACGAGACAGGGGGACACTGAAGCTTTCTTT.

This clone was seen only once. The V gene is TRBV14, the J gene TRBJ1-1; 7 bases fit TRBD1. This CDR3 has 18 residues. Germline V gives CDR1 SGHDN, CDR2 FVKESK. The J segment lost 12 bases and the V segment lost 0 bases, leaving 22 bases of the junction unmatched. CDR3 nucleotide sequence: TGTGCCAGCAGCCAAGAGGGGCGGAGACAGGGAAAATTCGGAGCAACTTTCTTT. This sequence encodes CASSQEGRRQGKFGATFF.

The gene calls are TRBV5-1 and TRBJ2-1; no clear D. Germline V lookup: CDR1 SGHRS, CDR2 YFSETQ. Between the trimmed V and J ends, which lost 0 bases and 5 bases, there was a span of 6 bases. The CDR3 contains 13 residues. The CDR3 DNA follows: TGCGCCAGCAGCTTGGATAGAAACAATGAGCAGTTCTTC. Translated, it gives CASSLDRNNEQFF.

V and J are TRBV11-3 and TRBJ2-2; the D gene is possibly TRBD1 (6 bases). V was shortened by 1 base and J by 6 bases, with 6 bases between the two germline ends. CDR3 length: 13 amino acids. Germline lookup yields CDR1 SGHNT and CDR2 YENEEA. The CDR3 reads CASSLAGAGELFF. The DNA of the CDR3 is TGTGCCAGCAGCTTAGCAGGGGCCGGGGAGCTGTTTTTT.

The chain employs TRBV7-9 and TRBJ1-2; TRBD1 aligns across 9 bases. The V gene's germline CDR1 is SEHNR and CDR2 FQNEAQ (reference sequence). CDR3 length: 13 amino acids. With 5 bases clipped from V and 5 bases from J, the junction kept 3 bases outside the gene matches. This CDR3 reads CASSAGQGYGYTF. CDR3 bases: TGTGCCAGCAGCGCGGGACAGGGATATGGCTACACCTTC.

J is TRBJ2-5 and V is TRBV11-2; TRBD2 matches at 8 bases. The germline CDR1 and CDR2 sequences are SGHAT and FQNNGV. The CDR3 loop spans 14 amino acids. V lost 6 bases and J lost 1; bases outside the gene matches: 4. For the CDR3, the DNA is TGTGCCAGCAGTTTCAGCGGGGGCCAAGAGACCCAGTACTTC. Its translation is CASSFSGGQETQYF. Based on the CDR3 plus reference TRBV11-2 and TRBJ2-5, the full variable domain is EAGVAQSPRYKIIEKRQSVAFWCNPISGHATLYWYQQILGQGPKLLIQFQNNGVVDDSQLPKDRFSAERLKGVDSTLKIQPAKLEDSAVYLCASSFSGGQETQYFGPGTRLLVL.

The V and J genes are TRBV6-1 and TRBJ1-1; D is unresolved. The CDR3 spans 13 residues. Germline CDR1 and CDR2: MNHNS and SASEGT. V dropped 0 bases and J dropped 9 bases, with 11 bases sitting between them. The CDR3, as DNA: TGTGCCAGCAGTGAAGCGTGGGCTGGCCAAGCTTTCTTT. It yields the protein CASSEAWAGQAFF.

The chain recombines TRBV30 with TRBJ2-7; D remains unclear. The CDR3 runs to 12 residues. With 3 bases removed from V and 4 bases from J, the gap between germline ends came to 10 bases. Per germline, CDR1 GTSNPN and CDR2 SVGIG (reference sequence). The CDR3 spells CAWRGMSYEQYF. CDR3 sequence (DNA): TGTGCCTGGAGGGGGATGTCATACGAGCAGTACTTC.

The chain has TRBV2 and TRBJ2-3; no firm D call. Trimming removed 5 bases from V and 2 bases from J, with 11 bases in between. The CDR3 is made up of 14 amino acids. Germline assignment: CDR1 SNHLY and CDR2 FYNNEI. The CDR3 coding sequence is TGTGCCAGCAGTCTTGACGGAGACACAGATACGCAGTATTTT. It translates to CASSLDGDTDTQYF. The full variable domain, rest sourced from reference TRBV2 and TRBJ2-3, is EPEVTQTPSHQVTQMGQEVILRCVPISNHLYFYWYRQILGQKVEFLVSFYNNEISEKSEIFDDQFSVERPDGSNFTLKIRSTKLEDSAMYFCASSLDGDTDTQYFGPGTRLTVL.

The chain employs TRBV5-1 and TRBJ2-7; no definite D call. This CDR3 contains 11 residues. The V gene's germline CDR1 is SGHRS and CDR2 YFSETQ. Trimming pared 0 bases from V and 8 bases from J, leaving 6 bases between. CDR3 sequence reads: CASSLDGKQYF. The CDR3 DNA reads as TGCGCCAGCAGCTTGGACGGAAAGCAGTACTTC.

V usage is TRBV29-1 and J usage is TRBJ2-5; D is unclear. The J call is in doubt because the DNA end fits TRBJ2-7 better. Germline assignment: CDR1 SQVTM and CDR2 ANQGSEA. This CDR3 has 14 amino acids. CDR3 protein: CSVLGSRVTYEQYF. Here the CDR3 DNA reads TGCAGCGTCTTAGGATCTAGGGTTACCTACGAGCAGTACTTC.

In its sample, this clone was seen a few times. The chain is built from TRBV6-5 and TRBJ1-5, with D uncertain. The CDR3 covers 16 residues. Per germline, CDR1 MNHEY and CDR2 SVGAGI. V gave up 4 bases and J gave up 5 bases, with 18 bases separating them. In DNA form, the CDR3 reads TGTGCCAGCAGTTCCCCTAACGTACCCGTCTATCAGCCCCAGCATTTT. Translated: CASSSPNVPVYQPQHF.

V is TRBV29-1 and J is TRBJ2-5; the match to TRBD1 covers 8 bases. The CDR3 is made up of 14 amino acids. From germline, CDR1 is SQVTM and CDR2 ANQGSEA. V trimming: 6 bases; J trimming: 1 base; junction bases outside the gene matches: 7. Here the CDR3 DNA reads TGCAGCGTCAGGGACAGGCGATTCCAAGAGACCCAGTACTTC. As protein: CSVRDRRFQETQYF.

The rearrangement uses TRBV7-9 and TRBJ1-1; D is unclear. The germline V and J ends were trimmed by 2 bases and 4 bases, with 17 bases remaining between them. The CDR3 is made up of 16 amino acids. Germline V gives CDR1 SEHNR, CDR2 FQNEAQ (reference sequence). Here the CDR3 reads CASSLLSFPRSTEAFF. In nucleotides, the CDR3 is TGTGCCAGCAGCTTACTGTCCTTCCCTAGGAGCACTGAAGCTTTCTTT.

V is TRBV9 and J is TRBJ1-1; 7 nucleotides match TRBD1. V shed 0 bases and J 5 bases; nucleotides not matched to a gene: 4. CDR1 SGDLS and CDR2 YYNGEE come from the germline V gene. This CDR3 has 14 amino acids. Written as DNA, the CDR3 is TGTGCCAGCAGCGTAGCAGGGGGGGGAACTGAAGCTTTCTTT. Protein sequence: CASSVAGGGTEAFF.

The V and J genes are TRBV9 and TRBJ1-1; D unclear. The CDR3 spans 13 residues. Per the germline V gene, CDR1 is SGDLS and CDR2 is YYNGEE. V shed 0 bases and J shed 2 bases, with 5 bases lying between them. For the CDR3, the DNA is TGTGCCAGCAGCGTAGTTAGTAACACTGAAGCTTTCTTT. Encoded protein: CASSVVSNTEAFF.

The chain couples TRBV7-9 to TRBJ2-7; 7 bases agree with TRBD1. Germline values: CDR1 SEHNR, CDR2 FQNEAQ (reference sequence). The CDR3 is 13 amino acids. Trimming cost V 6 bases and J 2 bases; bases outside gene matches: 4. Written as DNA, the CDR3 is TGTGCCAGCAGAACAGGGACAGCCTACGAGCAGTACTTC. Amino acid sequence: CASRTGTAYEQYF. The full variable domain, in which reference TRBV7-9 and TRBJ2-7 provide the parts outside the CDR3, is DTGVSQNPRHKITKRGQNVTFRCDPISEHNRLYWYRQTLGQGPEFLTYFQNEAQLEKSRLLSDRFSAERPKGSFSTLEIQRTEQGDSAMYLCASRTGTAYEQYFGPGTRLTVT.

The table lists this clone with a count of one. The chain links TRBV11-2 to TRBJ1-5; TRBD1 agrees at 7 bases. The CDR3 length is 14 residues. Germline V gives CDR1 SGHAT, CDR2 FQNNGV. V dropped 4 bases and J dropped 1; count of bases not matched to a gene: 1. The CDR3 bases are TGTGCCAGCAGCTCGGGACAGAGCAATCAGCCCCAGCATTTT. It specifies CASSSGQSNQPQHF.